This T cell receptor beta chain was documented in a study of shared clonotypes between healthy human individuals. General study results and limits: Though the depth was large, rarefaction showed that sorted-subset sequencing was incomplete.

The germline gives CDR1 MDHEN, CDR2 SYDVKM. V lost 5 bases and J lost 0, with 13 bases in between. This CDR3 comprises 16 residues. Sequencing used immunoSEQ multiplex PCR; TCRdb keeps in-frame clones, though not all of them. The sample comprises millions of clones, roughly nine tenths of which are singletons, and 0.11% to 0.15% rests with the top ten. As for this clone: What it binds is not known.

Subsets obtained from CD4+ cells comprised CD45RA+ naive and CD45RA-negative memory cells. The rearrangement joins TRBV28 to TRBJ1-4; unclear D gene. This clonotype was sampled from a man between 18 and 35 years old in good health. Source material: naive CD4+ T cells sorted from blood. As for subset: CD45RA+ positively selected. DNA of the CDR3: TGTGCCAGCAGTCCGCCCCGCAGTACAACTAATGAAAAACTGTTTTTT. It codes for CASSPPRSTTNEKLFF.